The clone carrying this TCR beta chain was found a few times. The antigen is undetermined. Trimming removed 1 base at V and 9 bases at J, with 13 bases between. The CDR3 spans 14 residues. Germline values: CDR1 MNHNS, CDR2 SASEGT. These donors counted as nominally healthy when sampled, but unrecorded immune exposures were likely. This entry comes from a study of cytomegalovirus exposure and HLA in healthy donors. For the study at large: Out of about 410 genotyped donors, about 84% belonged to the Caucasian-associated ancestry cluster. The study's findings and limits: Most likely, a cluster of highly shared sequence variants arose as a sequencing artifact. As a later analysis showed, a missense DCLRE1C variant was linked to trimming of TCR beta V- and J-genes.

PCR amplification relied on 60 Vbeta primers (plus 13 Jbeta primers). Using immunoSEQ multiplex PCR, the repertoire was profiled, and TCRdb retains in-frame clones only, with some absent. Of about 140,000 clones listed, more than 75% are singletons. The sample comprised PBMCs. The receptor was derived from a female donor in good health and CMV-seronegative. J is TRBJ1-5 and V is TRBV6-1; D gene ambiguous. The CDR3 region is CASSEVGGVAPQHF. The CDR3 nucleotides are TGTGCCAGCAGTGAAGTCGGCGGGGTGGCGCCCCAGCATTTT.